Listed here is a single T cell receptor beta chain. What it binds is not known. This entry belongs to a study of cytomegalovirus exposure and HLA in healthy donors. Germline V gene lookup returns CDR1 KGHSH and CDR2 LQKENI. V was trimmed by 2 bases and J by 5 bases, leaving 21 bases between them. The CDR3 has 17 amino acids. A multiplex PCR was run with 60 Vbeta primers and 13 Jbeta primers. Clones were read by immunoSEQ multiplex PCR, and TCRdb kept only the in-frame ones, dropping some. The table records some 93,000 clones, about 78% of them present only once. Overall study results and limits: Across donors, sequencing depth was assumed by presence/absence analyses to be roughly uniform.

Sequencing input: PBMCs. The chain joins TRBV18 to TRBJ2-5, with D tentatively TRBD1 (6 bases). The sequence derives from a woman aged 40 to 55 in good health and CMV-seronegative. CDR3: CASSPRTVLIDGETQYF. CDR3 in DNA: TGTGCCAGCTCACCAAGGACAGTCCTAATAGATGGGGAGACCCAGTACTTC.